This entry concerns a single T cell receptor (beta chain). This sample is drawn from a study of blood T cell repertoires in COVID-19. Across the study: T cells, B-cell-depleted T cells, or PBMCs provided the cDNA or gDNA that served as material.

The germline V gene has CDR1 KGHSH and CDR2 LQKENI. Trimming stripped 2 bases from V and 0 bases from J, with 16 bases between. CDR3 length: 17 amino acids. In the study's own analysis: Estimation of nucleated cell counts was performed using reference gene primer amplification. TCRdb's copy holds only in-frame clones and misses some; the assay was immunoSEQ multiplex PCR. That table is the source of V, J and clone size, and D and trimming were worked out from the DNA. The sample consists of around 60,000 clones, around 81% of them appearing once. The rearrangement links TRBV18 to TRBJ1-1; a weak D match, TRBD1 (6 bases). This clonotype was obtained from a man between 65 and 85 years old with acute or convalescent COVID-19. The source material was peripheral blood. CDR3 protein: CASSPLRDTGLNTEAFF. The CDR3 DNA reads TGTGCCAGCTCACCATTGAGGGACACAGGACTGAACACTGAAGCTTTCTTT.